The T cell receptor (beta chain) under discussion was sequenced for a study of Ad26.COV2.S vaccination and SARS-CoV-2 variants. In the study overall: The donor belonged to the COV1001 Ad26.COV2.S trial arm.

This clone came up once. What it recognizes is unknown. Method: immunoSEQ multiplex PCR; TCRdb's copy keeps in-frame clones and lacks some. The repertoire has 300,000 to 350,000 clones, roughly 90% of them found once; the top ten carry 5.5%. Treatment indicated: around 19 received Ad26.COV2.S at low or high dose, single or two shots; about five received placebo; per-sample allocation not given. Sampling was done on day 63 after the first vaccine or placebo injection. Adults aged 18-55 years in Boston included the donor. Whole-study results and caveats: Vaccinated and placebo-treated recipients had similar non-spike TCR breadth.

The CDR3 loop spans 13 amino acids. The V and J ends lost 6 bases and 6 bases respectively, with 11 bases between them. Germline V gene sequence: CDR1 SNHLY, CDR2 FYNNEI. The chain joins TRBV2 to TRBJ1-4; possibly TRBD1 for D (5 bases). Source: peripheral blood, taken in a trial of Ad26.COV2.S vaccine versus placebo. The receptor comes from a person between 18 and 59 years old who received the Ad26.COV2.S COVID-19 vaccine or a placebo. DNA for the CDR3: TGTGCCAGCAGCGACAGTGAAGATGAAAAACTGTTTTTT. Translated: CASSDSEDEKLFF.